This T cell receptor (beta chain) comes out of a study of shared clonotypes between healthy human individuals. Study context: The study drew on a couple of women and three men aged 18 to 49 as donors. Study results and caveats: Large depth notwithstanding, sorted-subset sequencing proved incomplete by rarefaction.

Regarding this clone: Its specificity is not known.

Researchers ran the assay at a deep level. Authors' methods: Owing to the provision of junction-only sequences devoid of quality scores by immunoSEQ, filtering differed. Sequencing used immunoSEQ multiplex PCR; TCRdb keeps in-frame clones, though not all of them. V and J calls plus clone size are reproduced from that table; the DNA served to infer D and trimming. The sample has over 95,000 clones; 55% to 70% are singletons. CDR3 length equals 17 residues. Germline V gene lookup returns CDR1 MDHEN and CDR2 SYDVKM. J lost 0 bases, V lost 3 bases, and 6 bases had no gene match. The receptor's source is a woman younger than 45 in good health. Specimen: memory CD8+ T cells sorted from blood. Subset reported: CD45RO+ cells pooled with CCR7-negative TemRA cells. The chain uses TRBV28 and TRBJ2-3; the match to TRBD2 covers 10 bases. The CDR3 region is CASSFVTSGPSTDTQYF. The CDR3 coding sequence is TGTGCCAGCAGTTTTGTGACTAGCGGGCCTAGCACAGATACGCAGTATTTT.